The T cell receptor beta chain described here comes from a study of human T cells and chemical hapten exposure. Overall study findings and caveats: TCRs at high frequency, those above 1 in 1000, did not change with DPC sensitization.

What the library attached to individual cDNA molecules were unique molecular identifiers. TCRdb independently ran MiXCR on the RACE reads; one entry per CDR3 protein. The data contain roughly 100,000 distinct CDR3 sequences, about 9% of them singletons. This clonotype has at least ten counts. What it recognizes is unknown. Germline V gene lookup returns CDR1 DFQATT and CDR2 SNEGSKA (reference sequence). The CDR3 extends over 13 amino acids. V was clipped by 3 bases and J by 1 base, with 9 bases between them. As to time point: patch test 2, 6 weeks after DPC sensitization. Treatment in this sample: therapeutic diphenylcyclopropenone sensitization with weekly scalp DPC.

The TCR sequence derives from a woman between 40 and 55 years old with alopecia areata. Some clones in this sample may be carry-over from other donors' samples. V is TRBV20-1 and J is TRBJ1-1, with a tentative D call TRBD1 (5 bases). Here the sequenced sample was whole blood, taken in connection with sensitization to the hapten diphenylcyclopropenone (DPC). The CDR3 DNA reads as TGCAGTGCTAGCGCCACAGGGAACACTGAAGCTTTCTTT. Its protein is CSASATGNTEAFF.